This TCR beta chain emerged from a study of molecular identifiers for immune sequencing clone quantification. Study in general: Replicate runs used RNA from 20,000 or 100,000 naive CD8 cells, which was split five ways into aliquots, and four of those aliquots were then sequenced. Findings of the study overall: In CMV-specific effectors, clones above 20 copies held over 98% of molecules; naive, under 1%.

Via MiXCR, TCRdb re-called the PCR reads, giving one row per CDR3 protein. The repertoire holds about half a million distinct CDR3 sequences, with about a fifth as singletons. Only a few counts were recorded for this clonotype. Its matching antigen is unknown. Libraries from naive CD8 cells were generated from approximately 20,000 to 1,000,000 sorted cells (with 10%, 30% or 50% RNA). The clonotype comes from a human donor in good health. Some libraries in this study had Jurkat cell RNA spiked in. Source material: naive CD8+ T cells from blood, with Jurkat cell RNA spiked in. Subset: FACS-sorted CD8+CD4-CCR7+CD45RA+ naive T cells.

This CDR3 reads CASSQGSVAGGFGDEQFF. DNA of the CDR3: TGCGCCAGCAGCCAAGGAAGCGTAGCGGGGGGGTTCGGGGATGAGCAGTTCTTC. This chain links TRBV4-1 with TRBJ2-1, with 11 nucleotides matching TRBD2. Trimming took 1 base from V and 8 from J; bases not matched to a gene: 13. Germline V gene lookup returns CDR1 MGHRA and CDR2 YSYEKL. This CDR3 is built from 18 residues.